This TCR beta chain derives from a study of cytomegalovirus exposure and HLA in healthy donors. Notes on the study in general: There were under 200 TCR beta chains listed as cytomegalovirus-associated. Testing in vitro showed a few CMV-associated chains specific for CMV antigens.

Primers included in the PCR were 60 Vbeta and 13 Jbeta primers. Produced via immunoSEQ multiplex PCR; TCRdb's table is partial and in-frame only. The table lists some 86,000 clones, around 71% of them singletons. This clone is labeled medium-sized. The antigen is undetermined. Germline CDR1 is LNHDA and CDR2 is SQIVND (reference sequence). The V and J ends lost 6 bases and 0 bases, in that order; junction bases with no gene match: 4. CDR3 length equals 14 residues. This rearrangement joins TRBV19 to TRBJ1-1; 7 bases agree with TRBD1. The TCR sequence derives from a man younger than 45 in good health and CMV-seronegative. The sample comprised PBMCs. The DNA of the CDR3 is TGTGCCAGTAGCCGGGGACAGTTGAACACTGAAGCTTTCTTT. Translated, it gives CASSRGQLNTEAFF.